One sample yielded the 16 T cell receptor beta chains listed below, sequenced in a study of blood T cell repertoires in COVID-19. Measured with immunoSEQ multiplex PCR; TCRdb has only the in-frame clones, and not every one. The data contain some 29,000 clones, roughly nine tenths of them singletons. The source material was peripheral blood. These receptors all come from a human donor in a cohort sampled during active COVID-19.

This rearrangement joins TRBV7-2 to TRBJ2-3; D gene uncertain. This CDR3 has 14 amino acids. Germline CDR1 and CDR2: SGHTA and FQGNSA. With 1 base removed from V and 0 bases from J, the gap between germline ends came to 5 bases. Written as DNA, the CDR3 is TGTGCCAGCAGCTTAGTAGCTAGCACAGATACGCAGTATTTT. Protein: CASSLVASTDTQYF.

The chain is built from TRBV5-4 and TRBJ1-1, with TRBD1 as a possible D gene (6 bases). Trimming pared 0 bases from V and 6 bases from J, leaving 12 bases between. Germline-derived CDR1 and CDR2 are SGHNT and YYREEE (reference sequence). This CDR3 spans 14 amino acids. The CDR3 protein is CASSLVVQGPEAFF. CDR3 DNA sequence: TGTGCCAGCAGCTTGGTAGTACAGGGCCCTGAAGCTTTCTTT. Filled out from reference TRBV5-4 and TRBJ1-1, the complete variable domain reads ETGVTQSPTHLIKTRGQQVTLRCSSQSGHNTVSWYQQALGQGPQFIFQYYREEENGRGNFPPRFSGLQFPNYSSELNVNALELDDSALYLCASSLVVQGPEAFFGQGTRLTVV.

V is TRBV11-2 and J is TRBJ1-3, with 7 bases fitting TRBD1. V shed 6 bases, J shed 0 bases, and the junction held 8 bases outside the gene matches. Germline CDR1 reads SGHAT; CDR2 reads FQNNGV. The CDR3 runs 16 residues. The DNA for the CDR3 is TGTGCCAGCAGTAGAACACAGGGGATCTCTGGAAACACCATATATTTT. It codes for CASSRTQGISGNTIYF.

The chain couples TRBV19 to TRBJ2-3; D might be TRBD1 (7 bases). The germline V gene encodes CDR1 LNHDA and CDR2 SQIVND (reference sequence). The length of the CDR3 is 13 residues. V was cut by 7 bases and J by 5 bases, with 13 bases left in between. CDR3 protein: CASTRDRLDTQYF. The CDR3 DNA sequence: TGTGCCAGTACGCGGGACAGATTAGATACGCAGTATTTT. Variable domain in full (rest from reference TRBV19 and TRBJ2-3): DGGITQSPKYLFRKEGQNVTLSCEQNLNHDAMYWYRQDPGQGLRLIYYSQIVNDFQKGDIAEGYSVSREKKESFPLTVTSAQKNPTAFYLCASTRDRLDTQYFGPGTRLTVL.

This clone has only one observation. The V and J genes are TRBV12-3 or TRBV12-4 and TRBJ2-5, with D possibly being TRBD1 (5 bases). V lost 6 bases to trimming and J lost 4 bases, with 12 bases between them. The CDR3 extends over 13 amino acids. The CDR3 protein is CASRLTGGETQYF. The CDR3 coding sequence is TGTGCCAGCAGGCTCACAGGCGGAGAGACCCAGTACTTC.

The chain links TRBV27 to TRBJ1-5; tentative D call: TRBD1 (5 bases). CDR1 and CDR2 from the germline V gene are MNHEY and SMNVEV (reference sequence). The length of the CDR3 is 13 residues. The ends were cut back, 11 bases at V and 6 bases at J, with 17 bases in the middle. The CDR3 DNA reads TGTGCCGCTGGGGTCTGGGGGGTTCAGCCCCAGCATTTT. Its protein product is CAAGVWGVQPQHF.

The chain joins TRBV3-1 (or the pseudogene TRBV3-2) to TRBJ2-3, with TRBD2 matching over 7 bases. The CDR3 runs 15 residues. Germline lookup yields CDR1 LGHDT and CDR2 YNNKEL (reference sequence). V was pared by 4 bases and J by 2 bases, with 6 bases of the junction left unmatched. The CDR3 protein is CASSPGGFPTDTQYF. DNA of the CDR3: TGTGCCAGCAGCCCGGGAGGCTTCCCCACAGATACGCAGTATTTT.

The chain carries TRBV19 and TRBJ2-5; 9 bases map to TRBD1. This CDR3 has 13 residues. The V gene's germline CDR1 is LNHDA and CDR2 SQIVND (reference sequence). V lost 6 bases and J lost 6; bases outside the gene matches: 5. The CDR3 protein is CASSSGQGQTQYF. Here the CDR3 DNA reads TGTGCCAGTAGCTCCGGACAGGGGCAGACCCAGTACTTC.

This clone showed up just once. This chain uses TRBV7-2 with TRBJ2-5, with a tentative D call TRBD2 (6 bases). Germline V CDR1 and CDR2: SGHTA, FQGNSA. V lost 5 bases and J lost 5, with 12 bases in between. The CDR3 spans 13 residues. CDR3 nucleotides: TGTGCCAGCAGCGCCGGGGGTAGGGAGACCCAGTACTTC. Its translation is CASSAGGRETQYF.

This rearrangement joins TRBV7-3 to TRBJ2-1, with 7 bases aligning to TRBD2. The ends lost 5 bases at V and 8 bases at J; junction bases unmatched: 9. The germline V gene encodes CDR1 SGHTA and CDR2 FQGTGA. The CDR3 runs 14 residues. For the CDR3, the DNA is TGTGCCAGCAGCCCCGGACTAGTCATGGATGAGCAGTTCTTC. This codes for CASSPGLVMDEQFF.

The chain couples TRBV5-1 to TRBJ2-5, with 11 bases identical to TRBD1. V lost 4 bases and J lost 4; bases outside the gene matches: 12. The CDR3 runs to 17 residues. Germline-derived CDR1 and CDR2 are SGHRS and YFSETQ. This CDR3 is CASSTRPDRGLGETQYF. The CDR3 DNA reads TGCGCCAGCAGCACCCGACCGGACAGGGGGCTTGGAGAGACCCAGTACTTC.

V gene TRBV7-8 combines with J gene TRBJ2-1; the D is unclear. Trimming cost V 8 bases and J 7 bases, with 15 bases left between them. This CDR3 contains 13 residues. The V gene's germline CDR1 is SGHVS and CDR2 FQNEAQ. Written as DNA, the CDR3 is TGTGCCAGCCGACTCTTACGGCGGAATGAGCAGTTCTTC. Its protein product is CASRLLRRNEQFF.

The gene calls are TRBV7-2 and TRBJ1-1; D perhaps matches TRBD1 (6 bases). This CDR3 has 13 residues. Germline assignment: CDR1 SGHTA and CDR2 FQGNSA. V lost 10 bases and J 4 bases, leaving 16 bases between the germline ends. The CDR3 nucleotides read TGTGCCACTAGGGGGGGGAGAGGCACTGAAGCTTTCTTT. This sequence encodes CATRGGRGTEAFF. Filled out from reference TRBV7-2 and TRBJ1-1, the complete variable domain reads GAGVSQSPSNKVTEKGKDVELRCDPISGHTALYWYRQSLGQGLEFLIYFQGNSAPDKSGLPSDRFSAERTGGSVSTLTIQRTQQEDSAVYLCATRGGRGTEAFFGQGTRLTVV.

This chain uses TRBV15 with TRBJ1-2, with a weak D call TRBD1 (5 bases). The CDR3 spans 13 residues. Germline loops: CDR1 LNHNV, CDR2 YYDKDF (reference sequence). The V end lost 5 bases, the J end lost 8 bases, and 15 bases lay between the germline ends. CDR3 residues: CATSGGLDRGYTF. DNA for the CDR3: TGTGCCACCAGCGGGGGACTGGATCGCGGCTACACCTTC.

The CDR3 region has the DNA TGTGCCAGCAGTGAATTCCAGGAAGAGACCCAGTACTTC. Translated, it gives CASSEFQEETQYF. The V call is TRBV6-1, the J call TRBJ2-5; D is unresolved. The CDR3 sequence is 13 residues long. Per germline, CDR1 MNHNS and CDR2 SASEGT. The germline V and J ends were trimmed by 2 bases and 3 bases, with 7 bases remaining between them.

The rearrangement links TRBV18 to TRBJ2-2, with 8 bases aligning to TRBD1. The CDR3 spans 15 residues. The germline CDR1 and CDR2 sequences are KGHSH and LQKENI. The ends lost 3 bases at V and 1 base at J; junction bases unmatched: 1. The CDR3 loop is CASSPGTGNTGELFF. The DNA for the CDR3 is TGTGCCAGCTCACCCGGGACAGGGAACACCGGGGAGCTGTTTTTT.